This T cell receptor beta chain was sequenced for a study of shared clonotypes between healthy human individuals. Findings of the study overall: Genetic and exposure-history diversity was limited by the few donors.

On this clone: Its antigen is currently unknown.

Sequenced by immunoSEQ multiplex PCR; TCRdb stores in-frame clones only, minus some. The sample comprises around 700,000 clones, approximately 79% of which are singletons, and roughly 1.7% rests with the top ten. Everyone who donated was a Caucasian adult who lived in Nashville, Tennessee. Trimming removed 10 bases at V and 0 bases at J, with 9 bases between. The CDR3 has 12 amino acids. The germline gives CDR1 MDHEN, CDR2 SYDVKM. Sample: memory CD4+ T cells sorted from blood. Specified subset: CD45RA-negative fraction. The chain is built from TRBV28 and TRBJ2-5; possibly TRBD1 for D (5 bases). The source is a woman aged 30 to 39 in good health. The CDR3 nucleotides read TGTGCCATCCAGGGAAACCAAGAGACCCAGTACTTC. Translation gives CAIQGNQETQYF.